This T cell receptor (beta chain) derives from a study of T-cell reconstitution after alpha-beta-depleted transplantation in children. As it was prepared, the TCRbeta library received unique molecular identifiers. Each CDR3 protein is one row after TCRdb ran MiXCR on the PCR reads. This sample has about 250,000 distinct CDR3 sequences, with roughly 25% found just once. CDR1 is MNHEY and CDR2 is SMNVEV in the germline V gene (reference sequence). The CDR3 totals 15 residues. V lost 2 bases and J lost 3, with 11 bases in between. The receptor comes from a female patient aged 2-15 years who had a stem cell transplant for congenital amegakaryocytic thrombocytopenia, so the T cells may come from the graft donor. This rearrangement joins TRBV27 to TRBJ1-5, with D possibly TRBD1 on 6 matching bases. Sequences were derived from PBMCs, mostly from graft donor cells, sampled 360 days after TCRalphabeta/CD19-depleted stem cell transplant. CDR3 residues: CASSLGGGANQPQHF. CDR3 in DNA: TGTGCCAGCAGTTTAGGAGGGGGTGCCAATCAGCCCCAGCATTTT.